This T cell receptor (beta chain) originates from a study of response to subunit inactivated influenza vaccine. This clonotype was counted ten times or more. Its cognate antigen is unknown. Via MiXCR, TCRdb re-called the RT-PCR reads, giving one row per CDR3 protein. The profile shows about half a million distinct CDR3 sequences, about 8% of them singletons. Study-wide results and limits: The authors offered the suggestion that each seasonal influenza vaccination recruits few new T cells.

Germline values: CDR1 DFQATT, CDR2 SNEGSKA (reference sequence). V shed 5 bases and J shed 2 bases, with 15 bases lying between them. CDR3 size: 14 residues. The receptor comes from a man between 50 and 69 years old who received an inactivated influenza vaccine. The rearrangement uses TRBV20-1 and TRBJ2-5; possibly TRBD2 for D (5 bases). Sequencing was performed on PBMCs from blood, taken around 25 months after vaccination. CDR3 DNA sequence: TGCAGTGCTGGGAGTAGCTGGAAACAAGAGACCCAGTACTTC. It codes for CSAGSSWKQETQYF.